The 30 T cell receptor beta chains below come from one sample, sequenced in a study of brain T cells in children with intractable seizures. As to time point: blood from clinic visit 5 months post-surgery; TSC patient then seizure free. The table came from immunoSEQ multiplex PCR; TCRdb's copy has only in-frame clones and leaves some out. Counted here are about 320,000 clones, roughly 92% occurring once; the ten biggest clones make up 4.5% to 7%. The material was peripheral blood, obtained approximately 5 months after surgery. These receptors were collected from a boy under three years old with tuberous sclerosis and intractable seizures.

This clone occurred once. The V gene is TRBV11-3, the J gene TRBJ2-7; no reliable D call. V lost 5 bases and J lost 0, with 14 bases in between. In germline, CDR1 is SGHNT, CDR2 YENEEA. This CDR3 has 15 amino acids. The CDR3 is CASSGVSLASYEQYF. The CDR3 region has the DNA TGTGCCAGCAGCGGGGTTTCCTTGGCCTCCTACGAGCAGTACTTC.

The sample holds one count of this clone. Other DNA sequences in this specimen translate into the identical CDR3. The chain is built from TRBV4-1 and TRBJ1-5; D perhaps matches TRBD1 (6 bases). This CDR3 spans 14 amino acids. The V and J ends lost 1 base and 2 bases respectively, with 6 bases between them. Germline V gene sequence: CDR1 MGHRA, CDR2 YSYEKL. Written as DNA, the CDR3 is TGCGCCAGCAGCCAAGCAGGGGGCAATCAGCCCCAGCATTTT. Its protein is CASSQAGGNQPQHF.

J is TRBJ1-2 and V is TRBV15, with D possibly matching TRBD1 (5 bases). Trimming pared 0 bases from V and 4 bases from J, leaving 12 bases between. The CDR3 totals 15 residues. Germline loops: CDR1 LNHNV, CDR2 YYDKDF (reference sequence). CDR3 coding DNA: TGTGCCACCAGCAGAGATTTAGGGACGCCCTATGGCTACACCTTC. It is translated as CATSRDLGTPYGYTF.

V gene TRBV10-3 combines with J gene TRBJ2-7, with a possible D match to TRBD1 (6 bases). V lost 3 bases to trimming and J lost 5 bases, with 11 bases between them. CDR3 size: 13 residues. Germline V gene data show CDR1 as ENHRY and CDR2 as SYGVKD. Here the CDR3 reads CAISDRGRDEQYF. The CDR3 DNA sequence: TGTGCCATCAGTGACAGGGGTCGAGACGAGCAGTACTTC.

This sequence joins TRBV14 and TRBJ2-7; possible D gene TRBD1, 6 bases. The V end lost 1 base, the J end lost 5 bases, and 12 bases lay between the germline ends. Germline loops: CDR1 SGHDN, CDR2 FVKESK. CDR3 length: 14 amino acids. The DNA of the CDR3 is TGTGCCAGCAGCCAAGTACAGGGATGGGACGAGCAGTACTTC. It codes for CASSQVQGWDEQYF.

This chain uses TRBV7-9 with TRBJ2-5, with 8 bases that match TRBD2. The CDR3 extends over 16 amino acids. Germline V gene data show CDR1 as SEHNR and CDR2 as FQNEAQ (reference sequence). Trimming took 2 bases from V and 0 from J; bases not matched to a gene: 5. CDR3 bases: TGTGCCAGCAGCTTATTAGCGGGGAGGTACCAAGAGACCCAGTACTTC. Its translation: CASSLLAGRYQETQYF.

V gene TRBV2 combines with J gene TRBJ1-2; a possible D gene is TRBD1 (5 bases). The CDR3 loop spans 14 amino acids. Germline CDR1 reads SNHLY; CDR2 reads FYNNEI. V gave up 8 bases and J gave up 5 bases, with 18 bases separating them. CDR3 DNA sequence: TGTGCCAGCTCCCGTCGGGGGGGAGGGTATGGCTACACCTTC. Amino acids: CASSRRGGGYGYTF.

The chain couples TRBV30 to TRBJ2-5; 10 bases line up with TRBD2. Per the germline V gene, CDR1 is GTSNPN and CDR2 is SVGIG (reference sequence). There are 14 residues in the CDR3. Trimming at V came to 0 bases and at J to 2 bases, leaving 0 bases not matched to a gene. The CDR3 DNA follows: TGTGCCTGGAGTGTACTAGCGGGGCAAGAGACCCAGTACTTC. Amino acids: CAWSVLAGQETQYF. Filled out from reference TRBV30 and TRBJ2-5, the complete variable domain reads SQTIHQWPATLVQPVGSPLSLECTVEGTSNPNLYWYRQAAGRGLQLLFYSVGIGQISSEVPQNLSASRPQDRQFILSSKKLLLSDSGFYLCAWSVLAGQETQYFGPGTRLLVL.

The chain has TRBV7-9 and TRBJ2-4; 9 nucleotides line up with TRBD2. V was pared by 3 bases and J by 7 bases, with 10 bases of the junction left unmatched. Germline V lookup: CDR1 SEHNR, CDR2 FQNEAQ (reference sequence). The CDR3 is 16 amino acids. CDR3 in amino acids: CASSLAGGPGKNIQYF. CDR3 in DNA: TGTGCCAGCAGCTTGGCGGGAGGGCCGGGAAAGAACATTCAGTACTTC.

J is TRBJ1-4 and V is TRBV5-4; 7 bases fit TRBD1. Germline V CDR1 and CDR2: SGHNT, YYREEE (reference sequence). Trimming at V came to 2 bases and at J to 6 bases, leaving 4 bases not matched to a gene. The CDR3 runs to 14 residues. CDR3 sequence (DNA): TGTGCCAGCAGCTTATCCCAGGGGGATGAAAAACTGTTTTTT. Its translation: CASSLSQGDEKLFF.

V is TRBV28 and J is TRBJ2-3; 11 nucleotides align to TRBD2. This CDR3 spans 15 amino acids. V shed 5 bases and J 2 bases; nucleotides not matched to a gene: 3. Germline CDR1 reads MDHEN; CDR2 reads SYDVKM. CDR3 residues: CASSRLAGHTDTQYF. The CDR3 DNA sequence: TGTGCCAGCAGTCGACTAGCGGGACACACAGATACGCAGTATTTT.

The chain combines TRBV2 with TRBJ2-7; 7 bases line up with TRBD2. V lost 5 bases and J lost 3; bases outside the gene matches: 4. The CDR3 has 13 amino acids. Germline loops: CDR1 SNHLY, CDR2 FYNNEI. CDR3 in DNA: TGTGCCAGCAGTAGCGGGATTCTCTACGAGCAGTACTTC. This translates into CASSSGILYEQYF.

The CDR3 protein is CASRITGENTEAFF. The CDR3 DNA sequence: TGTGCCAGCAGAATAACAGGGGAGAACACTGAAGCTTTCTTT. The chain joins TRBV28 to TRBJ1-1, with 7 bases that match TRBD1. CDR1 and CDR2 (germline): MDHEN, SYDVKM. V lost 6 bases to trimming and J lost 1 base; unmatched junction nucleotides: 5. This CDR3 has 14 amino acids.

The chain links TRBV30 to TRBJ2-1; D is possibly TRBD1 (6 bases). The ends were cut back, 3 bases at V and 0 bases at J, with 12 bases in the middle. CDR1 and CDR2 (germline): GTSNPN, SVGIG (reference sequence). This CDR3 is built from 15 residues. The CDR3, as DNA: TGTGCCTGGAGACGAACAGGGAGCTCCTACAATGAGCAGTTCTTC. Translated, it gives CAWRRTGSSYNEQFF.

The V and J genes are TRBV6-1 and TRBJ1-6; no reliable D call. The CDR3 is 14 residues long. CDR1 is MNHNS, CDR2 SASEGT, per germline. V shed 3 bases and J shed 9 bases, with 12 bases lying between them. In nucleotides, the CDR3 is TGTGCCAGCAGTGACCCTGGACGTGTTTCACCCCTCCACTTT. Its protein product is CASSDPGRVSPLHF.

CDR3 protein: CASSEGGGLSSNQPQHF. The CDR3 DNA reads TGTGCCAGCAGTGAAGGGGGGGGGCTTTCGTCGAATCAGCCCCAGCATTTT. V gene TRBV6-1 combines with J gene TRBJ1-5; TRBD1 is a possible D gene (6 bases). Germline V gene sequence: CDR1 MNHNS, CDR2 SASEGT. This CDR3 is built from 17 residues. With 1 base removed from V and 4 bases from J, the gap between germline ends came to 17 bases.

This chain joins TRBV2 and TRBJ1-5, with D perhaps matching TRBD1 (5 bases). Germline CDR1 reads SNHLY; CDR2 reads FYNNEI. The CDR3 spans 15 residues. Between the trimmed V and J ends, which lost 5 bases and 6 bases, there was a span of 17 bases. This CDR3 reads CASSQSGFRSQPQHF. Here the CDR3 DNA reads TGTGCCAGCAGTCAATCAGGGTTTCGCAGTCAGCCCCAGCATTTT.

There are a few counts of this clone. The chain is built from TRBV14 and TRBJ1-6; no clear D. Trimming took 0 bases from V and 0 from J, leaving 6 bases between them. CDR1 SGHDN and CDR2 FVKESK come from the germline V gene. This CDR3 comprises 16 residues. The CDR3: CASSQDRSSYNSPLHF. The CDR3, as DNA: TGTGCCAGCAGCCAAGATCGGAGCTCCTATAATTCACCCCTCCACTTT. Together with reference TRBV14 and TRBJ1-6, the CDR3 gives the full variable domain: EAGVTQFPSHSVIEKGQTVTLRCDPISGHDNLYWYRRVMGKEIKFLLHFVKESKQDESGMPNNRFLAERTGGTYSTLKVQPAELEDSGVYFCASSQDRSSYNSPLHFGNGTRLTVT.

The chain is built from TRBV30 and TRBJ2-1, with D maybe TRBD2 (6 bases). V lost 5 bases, J lost 0 bases, and 11 bases lay in between. CDR1 is GTSNPN, CDR2 SVGIG, per germline (reference sequence). CDR3 size: 14 residues. The CDR3 region has the DNA TGTGCCTGGGGGGGGTCCAGCTCCTACAATGAGCAGTTCTTC. This codes for CAWGGSSSYNEQFF.

This chain joins TRBV6-5 and TRBJ2-5; possible D gene TRBD1, 5 bases. Germline V gene sequence: CDR1 MNHEY, CDR2 SVGAGI. Between the trimmed V and J ends, which lost 4 bases and 2 bases, there was a span of 8 bases. The CDR3 contains 13 residues. CDR3 loop: CASSLTDQETQYF. The CDR3 DNA follows: TGTGCCAGCAGTTTGACAGATCAAGAGACCCAGTACTTC.

The rearrangement joins TRBV6-5 to TRBJ1-5; TRBD1 might be the D (6 bases). The CDR3 has 15 residues. In germline, CDR1 is MNHEY, CDR2 SVGAGI. Trimming stripped 7 bases from V and 3 bases from J, with 16 bases between. CDR3 nucleotide sequence: TGTGCCAGCATTCGAGGGATGGGGGCCAATCAGCCCCAGCATTTT. Protein: CASIRGMGANQPQHF.

V gene TRBV6-5 combines with J gene TRBJ2-7, with D perhaps matching TRBD2 (6 bases). V lost 6 bases to trimming and J lost 0 bases, with 12 bases between them. Germline V CDR1 and CDR2: MNHEY, SVGAGI. The CDR3 contains 14 residues. The CDR3 DNA is TGTGCCAGCAGCACCCGGGGGATCTCCTACGAGCAGTACTTC. It codes for CASSTRGISYEQYF.

The chain employs TRBV12-5 and TRBJ2-1; 7 bases align to TRBD1. The CDR3 covers 15 residues. Germline trimming cut 4 bases from V and 5 bases from J; bases unmatched to any gene: 8. The germline gives CDR1 LGHNT, CDR2 FRNRAP. Here the CDR3 reads CASGWTGTANNEQFF. CDR3 in DNA: TGTGCTAGTGGTTGGACCGGGACAGCTAACAATGAGCAGTTCTTC. Full variable domain (missing parts from reference TRBV12-5 and TRBJ2-1): DARVTQTPRHKVTEMGQEVTMRCQPILGHNTVFWYRQTMMQGLELLAYFRNRAPLDDSGMPKDRFSAEMPDATLATLKIQPSEPRDSAVYFCASGWTGTANNEQFFGPGTRLTVL.

This chain links TRBV27 with TRBJ1-1, with D unclear. From germline, CDR1 is MNHEY and CDR2 SMNVEV (reference sequence). CDR3 size: 10 residues. Trimming took off 4 bases at V and 6 bases at J, with 3 bases between the two ends. CDR3: CASSSAEAFF. The CDR3 DNA reads TGTGCCAGCAGTTCAGCTGAAGCTTTCTTT.

The chain couples TRBV19 to TRBJ1-1; no clear D gene. The V gene lost 1 base and the J gene lost 4 bases, with 13 bases spanning the gap. This CDR3 has 15 amino acids. The V gene's germline CDR1 is LNHDA and CDR2 SQIVND (reference sequence). Written as DNA, the CDR3 is TGTGCCAGTAGTATAGTGAGCAGATGGAGCACTGAAGCTTTCTTT. This gives the protein CASSIVSRWSTEAFF.

The CDR3 sequence: CASSIFVDSNYGYTF. The CDR3 coding sequence is TGTGCCAGTAGTATATTTGTAGACAGCAACTATGGCTACACCTTC. V and J are TRBV19 and TRBJ1-2; D is possibly TRBD1 (5 bases). This CDR3 comprises 15 residues. Per germline, CDR1 LNHDA and CDR2 SQIVND (reference sequence). Trimming removed 2 bases at V and 2 bases at J, with 12 bases between.

This clone was seen a single time. The chain employs TRBV5-4 and TRBJ2-7; maybe TRBD2 (5 bases). V lost 4 bases to trimming and J lost 0 bases, with 14 bases between them. This CDR3 has 15 amino acids. CDR1 and CDR2 from the germline V gene are SGHNT and YYREEE (reference sequence). CDR3 in amino acids: CASSDFRGNSYEQYF. The CDR3 bases are TGTGCCAGCAGCGACTTCCGGGGTAACTCCTACGAGCAGTACTTC.

The V call is TRBV6-5, the J call TRBJ1-1; no clear D gene. This CDR3 has 13 residues. The germline V and J ends were trimmed by 6 bases and 0 bases, with 8 bases remaining between them. The germline V gene encodes CDR1 MNHEY and CDR2 SVGAGI. CDR3 protein: CASSGEVNTEAFF. The DNA of the CDR3 is TGTGCCAGCAGCGGGGAAGTGAACACTGAAGCTTTCTTT.

The J gene is TRBJ2-7, the V gene TRBV28; D possibly corresponds to TRBD1 (6 bases). CDR1 is MDHEN, CDR2 SYDVKM, per germline. V was trimmed by 6 bases and J by 2 bases, leaving 20 bases between them. The CDR3 spans 16 residues. The CDR3 region is CASSSVIRTATYEQYF. The CDR3 nucleotides are TGTGCCAGCAGCTCCGTTATCCGGACAGCAACCTACGAGCAGTACTTC.

Comment on this clone: This CDR3 is also generated by other DNA sequences in the sample. This chain connects TRBV29-1 to TRBJ2-7; TRBD1 might be the D (6 bases). Per germline, CDR1 SQVTM and CDR2 ANQGSEA. With 7 bases removed from V and 0 bases from J, the gap between germline ends came to 10 bases. CDR3 length equals 12 residues. CDR3 DNA sequence: TGCAGCGCAGGACAGAGCTCCTACGAGCAGTACTTC. This encodes CSAGQSSYEQYF.